Shown below are 29 T cell receptor beta chains from a single sample sequenced in a study of cytomegalovirus exposure and HLA in healthy donors. The PCR employed 60 Vbeta primers together with 13 Jbeta primers. The table came from immunoSEQ multiplex PCR; TCRdb's copy has only in-frame clones and leaves some out. The data hold approximately 160,000 clones, with under 80% observed a single time. Sequenced sample: PBMCs. The source is a woman between 50 and 59 years old in good health and CMV-seropositive.

The V and J genes are TRBV6-1 and TRBJ2-3, with 8 positions matching TRBD1. With 0 bases clipped from V and 3 bases from J, the junction kept 8 bases outside the gene matches. The CDR3 length is 17 residues. Germline V gene sequence: CDR1 MNHNS, CDR2 SASEGT. CDR3 sequence (DNA): TGTGCCAGCAGTGAAGCGGGATGGACAGGGAAGACAGATACGCAGTATTTT. It specifies CASSEAGWTGKTDTQYF.

The chain is built from TRBV10-3 and TRBJ2-7; TRBD1 matches 11 bases. Germline V gene lookup returns CDR1 ENHRY and CDR2 SYGVKD. This CDR3 region has 14 residues. Trimming cost V 3 bases and J 7 bases; bases outside gene matches: 5. CDR3 bases: TGTGCCATCAGTGACGTCGGGACAGGGGGAGAGCAGTACTTC. This encodes CAISDVGTGGEQYF.

The gene calls are TRBV6-5 and TRBJ2-1, with D maybe TRBD1 (8 bases). Per the germline V gene, CDR1 is MNHEY and CDR2 is SVGAGI. V lost 7 bases and J 3 bases, leaving 16 bases between the germline ends. This CDR3 is built from 15 residues. The CDR3 nucleotides are TGTGCCAGCACCACAGGGGGGGGTGGCTACAATGAGCAGTTCTTC. Translated, it gives CASTTGGGGYNEQFF.

This chain links TRBV7-9 with TRBJ1-3; D ambiguous. V lost 3 bases, J lost 1 base, and 7 bases lay in between. The length of the CDR3 is 14 residues. The germline CDR1 and CDR2 sequences are SEHNR and FQNEAQ (reference sequence). CDR3 residues: CASSFRRSGNTIYF. The CDR3 DNA follows: TGTGCCAGCAGCTTCCGGAGGTCTGGAAACACCATATATTTT.

This clone was picked up many times. The gene calls are TRBV30 and TRBJ2-7; D perhaps matches TRBD1 (6 bases). The germline gives CDR1 GTSNPN, CDR2 SVGIG (reference sequence). The CDR3 is made up of 14 amino acids. V lost 3 bases and J lost 4, with 16 bases in between. In DNA, the CDR3 is TGTGCCTGGAGCCGGTCGGGACACCCTTACGAGCAGTACTTC. Protein product: CAWSRSGHPYEQYF.

V usage is TRBV5-1 and J usage is TRBJ2-7; TRBD1 matches at 7 bases. The CDR3 has 13 amino acids. The germline CDR1 and CDR2 sequences are SGHRS and YFSETQ. The V segment lost 0 bases and the J segment 5 bases; nucleotides outside the gene matches: 2. As DNA, the CDR3 is TGCGCCAGCAGCTTGGGAGGGGGCAACGAGCAGTACTTC. As protein: CASSLGGGNEQYF.

CDR3 sequence: CASSMAGTVNTEAFF. CDR3 in DNA: TGTGCCAGTAGTATGGCCGGGACTGTGAACACTGAAGCTTTCTTT. The rearrangement joins TRBV19 to TRBJ1-1; possible D gene TRBD1, 5 bases. This CDR3 region has 15 residues. Germline V gene sequence: CDR1 LNHDA, CDR2 SQIVND (reference sequence). The V end was cut by 3 bases, the J end by 0 bases, with 11 bases between.

This clone was counted a few times. V usage is TRBV6-1 and J usage is TRBJ1-2; D not certain. V lost 7 bases and J lost 7, with 13 bases in between. This CDR3 has 12 amino acids. The germline V gene has CDR1 MNHNS and CDR2 SASEGT. CDR3 amino acids: CASKEGGGGYTF. Written as DNA, the CDR3 is TGTGCCAGCAAGGAGGGCGGTGGTGGCTACACCTTC.

The chain combines TRBV10-2 with TRBJ1-1, with D perhaps matching TRBD1 (5 bases). CDR1 and CDR2 from the germline V gene are WSHSY and SAAADI. With 11 bases removed from V and 7 bases from J, the gap between germline ends came to 23 bases. The CDR3 runs 14 residues. The DNA of the CDR3 is TGCGCCGTTTATCGGGGGGAAGGGCTTAGTGAAGCTTTCTTT. It encodes CAVYRGEGLSEAFF.

The rearrangement links TRBV5-1 to TRBJ2-5; 15 nucleotides align to TRBD2. V lost 4 bases, J lost 4 bases, and 5 bases stayed unmatched. CDR1 SGHRS and CDR2 YFSETQ come from the germline V gene. There are 16 residues in the CDR3. The CDR3 reads CASSRGTSGGPETQYF. The DNA of the CDR3 is TGCGCCAGCAGCAGAGGGACTAGCGGGGGGCCAGAGACCCAGTACTTC.

This chain joins TRBV6-1 and TRBJ1-5, with 9 bases aligning to TRBD1. V was clipped by 6 bases and J by 3 bases; unmatched bases: 6. Germline V gene lookup returns CDR1 MNHNS and CDR2 SASEGT. This CDR3 has 15 residues. For the CDR3, the DNA is TGTGCCAGCAGCCAGGACAGGGGTAACAATCAGCCCCAGCATTTT. Its translation: CASSQDRGNNQPQHF.

The sample holds a few counts of this clone. The rearrangement joins TRBV6-5 to TRBJ2-1; TRBD1 agrees at 9 bases. The length of the CDR3 is 15 residues. CDR1 is MNHEY and CDR2 is SVGAGI in the germline V gene. The junction had 11 bases not matched to a gene; V was cut back by 7 bases and J by 7 bases. The CDR3 nucleotides are TGTGCCAGCAAAGGTCCGGGACAGGGAAGGAATGAGCAGTTCTTC. This gives the protein CASKGPGQGRNEQFF.

The chain joins TRBV7-6 to TRBJ2-1; TRBD2 aligns across 14 bases. Germline V lookup: CDR1 SGHVS, CDR2 FNYEAQ. With V trimmed by 3 bases and J by 0 bases, 4 bases remained unmatched. The CDR3 is 18 amino acids. The CDR3 DNA reads as TGTGCCAGCAGCTTTGGACTAGCGGGGGGCCCCTCCTACAATGAGCAGTTCTTC. It translates to CASSFGLAGGPSYNEQFF.

The CDR3 DNA reads TGTGCCAGCAGCTTAGGTGAGAGGGCGGAGGACACTGAAGCTTTCTTT. It encodes CASSLGERAEDTEAFF. The V call is TRBV7-9, the J call TRBJ1-1; D gene uncertain. The CDR3 spans 16 residues. From germline, CDR1 is SEHNR and CDR2 FQNEAQ (reference sequence). Trimming pared 1 base from V and 3 bases from J, leaving 15 bases between.

On this clone itself: Lacking the conserved final phenylalanine or tryptophan, this CDR3 likely reflects a read error. Because the CDR3's place on the DNA is in doubt, the DNA is left out and the CDR3 is given as listed by TCRdb. V gene TRBV20-1 combines with J gene TRBJ2-4; TRBD1 is the table's D call, not checked against the DNA. Including both end residues, the CDR3 is 11 amino acids long. Germline V CDR1 and CDR2: DFQATT, SNEGSKA (reference sequence). CDR3 loop: CSARETGGERR.

The table lists this clone with a few counts. The chain is built from TRBV2 and TRBJ2-1, with TRBD2 identical over 7 bases. V lost 4 bases, J lost 6 bases, and 6 bases stayed unmatched. Germline CDR1 reads SNHLY; CDR2 reads FYNNEI. This CDR3 contains 14 residues. CDR3 sequence reads: CASSVSGAINEQFF. The CDR3 nucleotides read TGTGCCAGCAGTGTCAGCGGGGCTATCAATGAGCAGTTCTTC.

This clone has a handful of counts. The chain has TRBV4-1 and TRBJ2-7; 9 bases fit TRBD1. Germline loops: CDR1 MGHRA, CDR2 YSYEKL. The CDR3 covers 14 residues. V was clipped by 1 base and J by 11 bases; unmatched bases: 9. CDR3 DNA: TGCGCCAGCAGCCAAGGAGCGGGACAGGGCCGGGAGTACTTC. It is translated as CASSQGAGQGREYF.

This clone was detected once. The chain is built from TRBV18 and TRBJ2-2, with D possibly matching TRBD2 (7 bases). Trimming left V 10 bases short and J 2 bases short, with 20 bases between. The CDR3 is 16 residues long. Germline V gives CDR1 KGHSH, CDR2 LQKENI. The CDR3 nucleotides read TGTGCCACCCTCGGGGGGAAGGGGGTTAACACCGGGGAGCTGTTTTTT. Protein: CATLGGKGVNTGELFF.

The chain carries TRBV10-3 and TRBJ1-3; possible D gene TRBD1, 6 bases. This CDR3 comprises 13 residues. V was pared by 4 bases and J by 4 bases, with 8 bases between. CDR1 is ENHRY, CDR2 SYGVKD, per germline. CDR3 in DNA: TGTGCCATCAGTGTAGGACAGGGAAACACCATATATTTT. It yields the protein CAISVGQGNTIYF.

The DNA of the CDR3 is TGTGCCAGTACCCCAAACTCTGGAAACACCATATATTTT. Amino acids: CASTPNSGNTIYF. This chain joins TRBV19 and TRBJ1-3; D remains ambiguous. Trimming left V 7 bases short and J 0 bases short, with 7 bases between. This CDR3 is 13 amino acids long. Per germline, CDR1 LNHDA and CDR2 SQIVND (reference sequence).

The rearrangement uses TRBV29-1 and TRBJ2-2; a weak D match, TRBD2 (5 bases). Germline V gene sequence: CDR1 SQVTM, CDR2 ANQGSEA. The germline V and J ends were trimmed by 6 bases and 7 bases, with 15 bases remaining between them. This CDR3 has 13 amino acids. The CDR3 sequence is CSVVRVGNGELFF. CDR3 nucleotides: TGCAGCGTGGTGAGGGTAGGGAACGGGGAGCTGTTTTTT.

V and J are TRBV30 and TRBJ1-6, with no clear D. CDR3 size: 13 residues. Germline values: CDR1 GTSNPN, CDR2 SVGIG (reference sequence). V lost 5 bases to trimming and J lost 6 bases, with 11 bases between them. CDR3 DNA sequence: TGTGCCTGGGCCCGGGTCGGTAATTCACCCCTCCACTTT. Residues: CAWARVGNSPLHF. The full variable domain, completed using reference TRBV30 and TRBJ1-6, is SQTIHQWPATLVQPVGSPLSLECTVEGTSNPNLYWYRQAAGRGLQLLFYSVGIGQISSEVPQNLSASRPQDRQFILSSKKLLLSDSGFYLCAWARVGNSPLHFGNGTRLTVT.

V is TRBV12-5 and J is TRBJ1-4, with 7 bases matching TRBD1. CDR3 length: 11 amino acids. Trimming took 10 bases from V and 8 from J; bases not matched to a gene: 4. Per the germline V gene, CDR1 is LGHNT and CDR2 is FRNRAP. The CDR3 nucleotides are TGTGCTACCCAGGGGGACGAAAAACTGTTTTTT. Protein product: CATQGDEKLFF.

This chain uses TRBV9 with TRBJ1-6, with TRBD1 matching 10 bases. J was trimmed by 6 bases and V by 0 bases; bases with no gene match: 3. The CDR3 sequence is 16 residues long. Looked up from germline, CDR1 is SGDLS and CDR2 is YYNGEE. The chain's CDR3 is CASSVVGDRGNSPLHF. The CDR3 nucleotides are TGTGCCAGCAGCGTAGTTGGGGACAGGGGTAATTCACCCCTCCACTTT.

The chain links TRBV11-2 to TRBJ2-5, with TRBD1 identical over 7 bases. This CDR3 comprises 14 residues. Germline lookup yields CDR1 SGHAT and CDR2 FQNNGV. V shed 4 bases, J shed 5 bases, and the junction held 7 bases outside the gene matches. CDR3 protein: CASSSQGVGETQYF. The DNA for the CDR3 is TGTGCCAGCAGCTCCCAGGGGGTAGGCGAGACCCAGTACTTC. Combining the CDR3 with reference TRBV11-2 and TRBJ2-5 gives the whole variable domain EAGVAQSPRYKIIEKRQSVAFWCNPISGHATLYWYQQILGQGPKLLIQFQNNGVVDDSQLPKDRFSAERLKGVDSTLKIQPAKLEDSAVYLCASSSQGVGETQYFGPGTRLLVL.

The chain uses TRBV27 and TRBJ2-5; 10 bases match TRBD2. J gave up 5 bases and V 5 bases, and 11 bases lay outside the gene matches. CDR3 length: 16 amino acids. The germline gives CDR1 MNHEY, CDR2 SMNVEV (reference sequence). The CDR3 spells CASSRSAGGASETQYF. In DNA form, the CDR3 reads TGTGCCAGCAGTCGTTCAGCGGGGGGGGCCAGTGAGACCCAGTACTTC.

The chain links TRBV7-9 to TRBJ2-5; perhaps TRBD1 as D (6 bases). The J call may be faulty, since TRBJ2-7 better matches the DNA end. Germline-derived CDR1 and CDR2 are SEHNR and FQNEAQ (reference sequence). The CDR3 is made up of 16 amino acids. The CDR3 loop is CASSFLGAGTSYEQYF. In DNA, the CDR3 is TGTGCCAGCAGCTTCTTGGGGGCCGGGACGTCCTACGAGCAGTACTTC.

The chain employs TRBV6-1 and TRBJ2-7; D unclear. The V gene's germline CDR1 is MNHNS and CDR2 SASEGT. This CDR3 contains 16 residues. Between the trimmed V and J ends, which lost 0 bases and 2 bases, there was a span of 14 bases. CDR3 DNA sequence: TGTGCCAGCAGTGAAGCGTACGGGTCCCTTCCCTACGAGCAGTACTTC. Amino acid sequence: CASSEAYGSLPYEQYF.

The chain uses TRBV5-1 and TRBJ1-2; 7 nucleotides line up with TRBD1. V lost 0 bases and J lost 8; bases outside the gene matches: 7. CDR1 is SGHRS, CDR2 YFSETQ, per germline. This CDR3 region has 14 residues. The CDR3 bases are TGCGCCAGCAGCTTGGCCGGGACAGAAGGGGGCTACACCTTC. This encodes CASSLAGTEGGYTF.